This T cell receptor (beta chain) was profiled in a study of T-cell reconstitution after alpha-beta-depleted transplantation in children. The library targeted TCRbeta and was prepared with unique molecular identifiers. TCRdb fed the PCR reads into MiXCR, producing one record per CDR3 protein. The sample holds hundreds of thousands of distinct CDR3 sequences, around 13% seen once. There are a few counts of this clonotype. The specimen was PBMCs, collected before TCRalphabeta/CD19-depleted stem cell transplant. This TCR derives from a girl aged 2-15 years with congenital amegakaryocytic thrombocytopenia, due to receive a stem cell transplant.

CDR3 in amino acids: CASSLVGTLHNEQFF. CDR3 DNA sequence: TGTGCCAGCAGCTTAGTTGGGACCCTCCACAATGAGCAGTTCTTC. The rearrangement links TRBV7-9 to TRBJ2-1, with D perhaps TRBD1 or TRBD2 (5 bases each). V was pared by 1 base and J by 5 bases, with 12 bases between. CDR3 size: 15 residues. The germline V gene has CDR1 SEHNR and CDR2 FQNEAQ (reference sequence). Full variable domain (remainder filled in from reference TRBV7-9 and TRBJ2-1): DTGVSQNPRHKITKRGQNVTFRCDPISEHNRLYWYRQTLGQGPEFLTYFQNEAQLEKSRLLSDRFSAERPKGSFSTLEIQRTEQGDSAMYLCASSLVGTLHNEQFFGPGTRLTVL.